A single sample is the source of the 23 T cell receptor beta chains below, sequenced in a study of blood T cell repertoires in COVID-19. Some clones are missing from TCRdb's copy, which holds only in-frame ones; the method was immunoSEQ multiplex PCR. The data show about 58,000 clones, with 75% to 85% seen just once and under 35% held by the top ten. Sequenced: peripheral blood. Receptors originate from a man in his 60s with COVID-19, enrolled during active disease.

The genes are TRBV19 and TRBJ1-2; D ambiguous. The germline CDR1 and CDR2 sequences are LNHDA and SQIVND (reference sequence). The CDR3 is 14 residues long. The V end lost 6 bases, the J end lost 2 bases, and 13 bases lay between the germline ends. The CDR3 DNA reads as TGTGCCAGTAGCACGGTCGGAGTCAACTATGGCTACACCTTC. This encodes CASSTVGVNYGYTF.

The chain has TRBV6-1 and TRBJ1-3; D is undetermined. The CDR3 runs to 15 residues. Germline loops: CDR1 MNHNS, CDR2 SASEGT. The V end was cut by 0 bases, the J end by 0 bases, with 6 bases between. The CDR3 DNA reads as TGTGCCAGCAGTGAAGCGGCTGCCTCTGGAAACACCATATATTTT. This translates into CASSEAAASGNTIYF.

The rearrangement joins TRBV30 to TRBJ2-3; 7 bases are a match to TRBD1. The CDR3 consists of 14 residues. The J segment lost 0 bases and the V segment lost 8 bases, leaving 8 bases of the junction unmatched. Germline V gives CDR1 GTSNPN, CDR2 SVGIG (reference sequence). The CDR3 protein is CAIGQVVSTDTQYF. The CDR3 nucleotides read TGTGCCATAGGACAGGTTGTTAGCACAGATACGCAGTATTTT.

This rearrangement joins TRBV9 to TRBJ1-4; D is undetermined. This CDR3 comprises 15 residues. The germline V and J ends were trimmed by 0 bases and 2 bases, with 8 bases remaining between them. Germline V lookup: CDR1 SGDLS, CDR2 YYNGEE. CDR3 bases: TGTGCCAGCAGCGTAGGTCGGGTGACTAATGAAAAACTGTTTTTT. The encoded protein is CASSVGRVTNEKLFF.

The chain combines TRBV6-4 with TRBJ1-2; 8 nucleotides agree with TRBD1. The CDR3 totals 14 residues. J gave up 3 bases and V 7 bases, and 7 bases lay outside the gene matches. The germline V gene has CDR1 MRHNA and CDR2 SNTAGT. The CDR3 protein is CASIPTGADYGYTF. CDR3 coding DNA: TGTGCCAGCATTCCGACAGGGGCGGACTATGGCTACACCTTC.

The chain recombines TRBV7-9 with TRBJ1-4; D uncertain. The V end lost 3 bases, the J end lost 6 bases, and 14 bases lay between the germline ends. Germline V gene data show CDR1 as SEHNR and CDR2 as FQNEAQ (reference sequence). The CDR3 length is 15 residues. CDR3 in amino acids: CASSFDGLEDEKLFF. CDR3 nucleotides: TGTGCCAGCAGCTTCGACGGTCTGGAGGATGAAAAACTGTTTTTT.

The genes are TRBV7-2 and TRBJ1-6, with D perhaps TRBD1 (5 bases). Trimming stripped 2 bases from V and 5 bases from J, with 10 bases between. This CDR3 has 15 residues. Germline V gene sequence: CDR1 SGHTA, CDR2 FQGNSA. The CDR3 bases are TGTGCCAGCAGCTTACGGACACTCAATAATTCACCCCTCCACTTT. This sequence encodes CASSLRTLNNSPLHF.

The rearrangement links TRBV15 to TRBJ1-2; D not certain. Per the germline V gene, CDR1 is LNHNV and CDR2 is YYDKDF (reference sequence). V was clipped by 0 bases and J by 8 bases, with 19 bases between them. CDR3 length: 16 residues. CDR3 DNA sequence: TGTGCCACCAGCAGAGATTTGGTTTCGGGGATGGCAGGCTACACCTTC. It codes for CATSRDLVSGMAGYTF. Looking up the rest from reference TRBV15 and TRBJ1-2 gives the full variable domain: DAMVIQNPRYQVTQFGKPVTLSCSQTLNHNVMYWYQQKSSQAPKLLFHYYDKDFNNEADTPDNFQSRRPNTSFCFLDIRSPGLGDTAMYLCATSRDLVSGMAGYTFGSGTRLTVV.

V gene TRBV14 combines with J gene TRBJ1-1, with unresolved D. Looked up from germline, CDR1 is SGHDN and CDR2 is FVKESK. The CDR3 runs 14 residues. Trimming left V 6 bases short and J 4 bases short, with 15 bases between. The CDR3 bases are TGTGCCAGCAGTCTTAACCTGGAGCTCACTGAAGCTTTCTTT. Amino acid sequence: CASSLNLELTEAFF.

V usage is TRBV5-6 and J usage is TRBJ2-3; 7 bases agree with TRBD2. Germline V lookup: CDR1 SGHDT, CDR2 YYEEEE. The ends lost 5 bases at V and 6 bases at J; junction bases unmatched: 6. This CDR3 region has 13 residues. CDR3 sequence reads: CASRGEGKDTQYF. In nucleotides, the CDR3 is TGTGCCAGCAGGGGGGAGGGGAAGGATACGCAGTATTTT. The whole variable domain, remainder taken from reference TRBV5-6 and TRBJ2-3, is DAGVTQSPTHLIKTRGQQVTLRCSPKSGHDTVSWYQQALGQGPQFIFQYYEEEERQRGNFPDRFSGHQFPNYSSELNVNALLLGDSALYLCASRGEGKDTQYFGPGTRLTVL.

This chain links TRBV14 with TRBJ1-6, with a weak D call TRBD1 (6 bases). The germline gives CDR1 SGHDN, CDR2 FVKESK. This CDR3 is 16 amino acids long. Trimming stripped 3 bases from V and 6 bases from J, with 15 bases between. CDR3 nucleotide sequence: TGTGCCAGCAGCCAGCGCCAGGGGTACGGTAATTCACCCCTCCACTTT. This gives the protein CASSQRQGYGNSPLHF.

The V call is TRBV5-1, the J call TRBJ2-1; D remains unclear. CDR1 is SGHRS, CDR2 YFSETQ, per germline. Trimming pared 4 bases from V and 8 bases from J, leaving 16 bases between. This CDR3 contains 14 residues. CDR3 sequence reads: CASSGLSTRDEQFF. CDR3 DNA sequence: TGCGCCAGCAGCGGGTTATCAACTCGGGATGAGCAGTTCTTC.

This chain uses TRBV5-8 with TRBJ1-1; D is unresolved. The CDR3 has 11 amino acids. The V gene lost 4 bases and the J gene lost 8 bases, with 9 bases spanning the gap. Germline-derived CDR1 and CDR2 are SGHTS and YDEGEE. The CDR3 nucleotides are TGTGCCAGCAGCCCGCTCAGGGAAGCTTTCTTT. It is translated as CASSPLREAFF.

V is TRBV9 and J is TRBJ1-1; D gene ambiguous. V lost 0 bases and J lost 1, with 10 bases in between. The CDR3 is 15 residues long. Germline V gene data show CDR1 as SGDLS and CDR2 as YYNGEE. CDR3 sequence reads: CASSVAGSSNTEAFF. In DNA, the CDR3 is TGTGCCAGCAGCGTAGCTGGGAGCTCGAACACTGAAGCTTTCTTT.

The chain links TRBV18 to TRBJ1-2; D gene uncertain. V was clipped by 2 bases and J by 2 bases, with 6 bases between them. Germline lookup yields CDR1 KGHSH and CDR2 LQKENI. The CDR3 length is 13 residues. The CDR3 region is CASSPSLNYGYTF. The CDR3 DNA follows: TGTGCCAGCTCACCATCACTAAACTATGGCTACACCTTC.

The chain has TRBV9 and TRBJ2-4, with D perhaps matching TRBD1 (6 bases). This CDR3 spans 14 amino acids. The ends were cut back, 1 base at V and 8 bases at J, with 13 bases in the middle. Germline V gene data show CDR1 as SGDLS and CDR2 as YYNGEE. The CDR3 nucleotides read TGTGCCAGCAGCGTACAGGGGATTGGGGACATTCAGTACTTC. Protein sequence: CASSVQGIGDIQYF.

Written as DNA, the CDR3 is TGTGCCAGCAGTGATGCCAGGCCAGGCTCCTACGAGCAGTACTTC. Its protein is CASSDARPGSYEQYF. The chain carries TRBV2 and TRBJ2-7; no clear D gene. The germline V gene has CDR1 SNHLY and CDR2 FYNNEI. With 3 bases removed from V and 0 bases from J, the gap between germline ends came to 12 bases. The CDR3 is 15 amino acids.

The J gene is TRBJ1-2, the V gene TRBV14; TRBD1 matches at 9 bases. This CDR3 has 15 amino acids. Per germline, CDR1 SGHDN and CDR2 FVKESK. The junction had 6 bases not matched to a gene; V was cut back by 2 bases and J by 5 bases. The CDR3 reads CASSQRGQGGYGYTF. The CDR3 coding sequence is TGTGCCAGCAGCCAACGGGGACAGGGCGGTTATGGCTACACCTTC.

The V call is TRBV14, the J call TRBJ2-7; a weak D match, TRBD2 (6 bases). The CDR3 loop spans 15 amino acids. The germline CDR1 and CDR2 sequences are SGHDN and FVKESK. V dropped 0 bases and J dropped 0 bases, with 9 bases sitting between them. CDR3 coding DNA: TGTGCCAGCAGCCAAGAATACGGGAGCTCCTACGAGCAGTACTTC. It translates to CASSQEYGSSYEQYF.

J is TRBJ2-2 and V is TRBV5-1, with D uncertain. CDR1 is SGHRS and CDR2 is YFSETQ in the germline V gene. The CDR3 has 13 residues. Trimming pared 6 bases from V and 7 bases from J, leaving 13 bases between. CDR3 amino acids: CASTDSGVGELFF. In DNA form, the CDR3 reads TGCGCCAGCACCGACTCTGGAGTCGGGGAGCTGTTTTTT.

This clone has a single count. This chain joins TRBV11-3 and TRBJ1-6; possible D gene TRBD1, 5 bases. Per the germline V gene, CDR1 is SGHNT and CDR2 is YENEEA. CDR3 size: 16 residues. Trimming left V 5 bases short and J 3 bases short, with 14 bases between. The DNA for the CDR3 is TGTGCCAGCAGCCCGGCGGGACGGTTCTATAATTCACCCCTCCACTTT. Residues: CASSPAGRFYNSPLHF.

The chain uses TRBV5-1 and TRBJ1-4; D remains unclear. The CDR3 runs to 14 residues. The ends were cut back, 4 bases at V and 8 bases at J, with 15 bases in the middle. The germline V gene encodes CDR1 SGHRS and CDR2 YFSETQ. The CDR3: CASSPTGGREKLFF. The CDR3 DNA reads TGCGCCAGCAGCCCGACGGGTGGGAGGGAAAAACTGTTTTTT.

The CDR3 here is CASSTLSGTGYQETQYF. The CDR3 DNA reads as TGTGCCAGTAGTACTCTATCCGGGACAGGGTATCAAGAGACCCAGTACTTC. The rearrangement links TRBV19 to TRBJ2-5; TRBD1 agrees at 9 bases. Trimming removed 4 bases from V and 2 bases from J; junction bases left unmatched: 11. CDR1 and CDR2 (germline): LNHDA, SQIVND (reference sequence). CDR3 length: 17 amino acids.